The 32 T cell receptor beta chains below were found in one sample sequenced in a study of T-cell reconstitution after alpha-beta-depleted transplantation in children (dated by TCRdb to 2016 to 2018). The library was produced with PCR. The instrument given in TCRdb is Illumina HiSeq 2500. To normalize quantification of the TCRbeta repertoire, the TCR libraries were built with molecular barcoding that relied on unique molecular identifiers. Starting from the raw public reads, TCRdb applied fastp trimming at Q25, assembled clones with MiXCR and retained in-frame beta chains. CDR3 protein duplicates are merged, each entry listing the most common genes and DNA. Here the sample has some 600,000 distinct CDR3 sequences; roughly 17% occur a single time. The ten largest clonotypes hold 1.1% of the sample. This sample comprised PBMCs from the stem cell graft donor, obtained from the stem cell graft. The receptors originated from a human donor who donated a stem cell graft to a child with acute myeloid leukemia.

This rearrangement joins TRBV9 to TRBJ2-1, with 9 bases that match TRBD2. The length of the CDR3 is 15 residues. V lost 4 bases and J lost 4; bases outside the gene matches: 6. From germline, CDR1 is SGDLS and CDR2 YYNGEE. CDR3 in amino acids: CASSFRGGEYNEQFF. The DNA of the CDR3 is TGTGCCAGCAGCTTTCGCGGGGGGGAGTACAATGAGCAGTTCTTC.

This clonotype turned up a few times. J is TRBJ2-5 and V is TRBV6-5; D possibly corresponds to TRBD2 (5 bases). CDR1 is MNHEY, CDR2 SVGAGI, per germline. The length of the CDR3 is 14 residues. The ends were cut back, 4 bases at V and 1 base at J, with 10 bases in the middle. For the CDR3, the DNA is TGTGCCAGCAGTTTTCGACTAAGCCAAGAGACCCAGTACTTC. This encodes CASSFRLSQETQYF.

The rearrangement joins TRBV7-9 to TRBJ2-2, with D perhaps matching TRBD1 or TRBD2 (5 bases each). CDR3 length equals 12 residues. From germline, CDR1 is SEHNR and CDR2 FQNEAQ (reference sequence). Trimming removed 8 bases from V and 10 bases from J, with 14 bases in between. The CDR3, as DNA: TGTGCCAGCTCCGGGGCAGGAGAGGAGCTGTTTTTT. Its translation: CASSGAGEELFF.

Many counts were recorded for this clonotype. This chain uses TRBV5-6 with TRBJ2-1, with 9 positions matching TRBD1. V lost 2 bases, J lost 10 bases, and 4 bases stayed unmatched. The germline V gene encodes CDR1 SGHDT and CDR2 YYEEEE. This CDR3 spans 13 amino acids. CDR3 sequence (DNA): TGTGCCAGCAGCTTTACAGGGGGCGCGGAGCAGTTCTTC. Residues: CASSFTGGAEQFF.

This chain joins TRBV5-5 and TRBJ1-1, with D unclear. Per the germline V gene, CDR1 is SGHKS and CDR2 is YYEKEE (reference sequence). CDR3 length equals 12 residues. V gave up 2 bases and J gave up 3 bases, with 5 bases separating them. The CDR3: CASSFGYTEAFF. CDR3 DNA sequence: TGTGCCAGCAGCTTCGGTTACACTGAAGCTTTCTTT.

The chain has TRBV6-1 and TRBJ2-3; 10 bases agree with TRBD2. The germline CDR1 and CDR2 sequences are MNHNS and SASEGT. The CDR3 spans 15 residues. The ends lost 6 bases at V and 3 bases at J; junction bases unmatched: 6. CDR3 sequence: CASSPLAGSTDTQYF. The CDR3 coding sequence is TGTGCCAGCAGCCCACTAGCGGGGAGTACAGATACGCAGTATTTT.

Ten or more counts support this clonotype. The gene calls are TRBV12-3 or TRBV12-4 and TRBJ2-7; D perhaps matches TRBD2 (6 bases). V lost 5 bases, J lost 2 bases, and 10 bases lay in between. This CDR3 is built from 13 residues. CDR3 sequence: CASSGTLTYEQYF. The CDR3 nucleotides are TGTGCCAGCAGTGGGACTTTAACCTACGAGCAGTACTTC.

This clonotype was picked up many times. V is TRBV20-1 and J is TRBJ1-5; D is uncertain. Trimming removed 0 bases at V and 0 bases at J, with 9 bases between. The CDR3 is 15 amino acids. The germline CDR1 and CDR2 sequences are DFQATT and SNEGSKA (reference sequence). CDR3 region: CSARDRRNSNQPQHF. The CDR3, as DNA: TGCAGTGCTAGAGATCGTCGAAATAGCAATCAGCCCCAGCATTTT.

The rearrangement joins TRBV5-1 to TRBJ2-3; D ambiguous. The CDR3 runs 13 residues. The V end lost 2 bases, the J end lost 4 bases, and 8 bases lay between the germline ends. The V gene's germline CDR1 is SGHRS and CDR2 YFSETQ. The CDR3 bases are TGCGCCAGCAGCTTTACCCAGTCAGATACGCAGTATTTT. Protein product: CASSFTQSDTQYF. The whole variable domain, filled in from reference TRBV5-1 and TRBJ2-3, reads KAGVTQTPRYLIKTRGQQVTLSCSPISGHRSVSWYQQTPGQGLQFLFEYFSETQRNKGNFPGRFSGRQFSNSRSEMNVSTLELGDSALYLCASSFTQSDTQYFGPGTRLTVL.

The genes are TRBV12-3 or TRBV12-4 and TRBJ1-4; no reliable D call. V was clipped by 5 bases and J by 6 bases, with 10 bases between them. The CDR3 sequence is 13 residues long. The CDR3 here is CASSPSPDEKLFF. The CDR3 nucleotides are TGTGCCAGCAGTCCGAGCCCTGATGAAAAACTGTTTTTT.

This clonotype was recorded at least ten times. The chain carries TRBV6-4 and TRBJ2-1; 11 nucleotides line up with TRBD2. The CDR3 runs to 15 residues. Germline V CDR1 and CDR2: MRHNA, SNTAGT. V was pared by 3 bases and J by 7 bases, with 5 bases of the junction left unmatched. The CDR3 DNA sequence: TGTGCCAGCAGTGATACGACTAGCGGGGCTAATGAGCAGTTCTTC. It yields the protein CASSDTTSGANEQFF.

The J gene is TRBJ2-7, the V gene TRBV6-5; D is perhaps TRBD1 (6 bases). Between the trimmed V and J ends, which lost 4 bases and 3 bases, there was a span of 13 bases. The CDR3 runs 14 residues. Per the germline V gene, CDR1 is MNHEY and CDR2 is SVGAGI. CDR3 amino acids: CASSSSGVGYEQYV. The DNA of the CDR3 is TGTGCCAGCAGTTCGTCAGGGGTTGGCTACGAGCAGTACGTC.

This chain connects TRBV20-1 to TRBJ1-5; D unclear. V lost 0 bases, J lost 3 bases, and 9 bases lay in between. The CDR3 is 14 amino acids. The V gene's germline CDR1 is DFQATT and CDR2 SNEGSKA (reference sequence). The CDR3 region has the DNA TGCAGTGCTAGAGAGGACGGATTCAATCAGCCCCAGCATTTT. Protein: CSAREDGFNQPQHF.

This sequence joins TRBV30 and TRBJ2-1; 7 bases align to TRBD2. The ends lost 4 bases at V and 6 bases at J; junction bases unmatched: 15. The CDR3 spans 16 residues. Germline V CDR1 and CDR2: GTSNPN, SVGIG (reference sequence). CDR3 sequence (DNA): TGTGCCTGGAACCCCTCTGGAGCGGGGCTGGGCAATGAGCAGTTCTTC. Its protein product is CAWNPSGAGLGNEQFF.

This clonotype was counted at least ten times. The chain is built from TRBV5-5 and TRBJ1-1; no clear D gene. V lost 3 bases and J 5 bases, leaving 5 bases between the germline ends. Germline CDR1 SGHKS, CDR2 YYEKEE (reference sequence). The CDR3 is made up of 11 amino acids. CDR3 sequence: CASSWETEAFF. DNA of the CDR3: TGTGCCAGCAGCTGGGAGACTGAAGCTTTCTTT.

In this sample, this clonotype turned up many times. The chain couples TRBV20-1 to TRBJ2-1, with D uncertain. Germline CDR1 is DFQATT and CDR2 is SNEGSKA (reference sequence). The CDR3 is 11 amino acids. V was shortened by 0 bases and J by 4 bases, with 1 base between the two germline ends. The CDR3 region is CSAREYNEQFF. The CDR3 region has the DNA TGCAGTGCTAGAGAATACAATGAGCAGTTCTTC.

This clonotype came up many times. The chain uses TRBV12-3 or TRBV12-4 and TRBJ1-1; perhaps TRBD1 as D (6 bases). There are 15 residues in the CDR3. Trimming pared 4 bases from V and 0 bases from J, leaving 12 bases between. CDR3 bases: TGTGCCAGCAGTTACAGGGTTTCTATGAACACTGAAGCTTTCTTT. It encodes CASSYRVSMNTEAFF.

The CDR3: CASSPRQGRVGELFF. In DNA, the CDR3 is TGTGCCAGCAGCCCGAGGCAGGGTAGGGTCGGGGAGCTGTTTTTT. The rearrangement links TRBV7-2 to TRBJ2-2; weak D call: TRBD1 (5 bases). V lost 5 bases and J lost 7, with 17 bases in between. This CDR3 has 15 amino acids. The germline V gene has CDR1 SGHTA and CDR2 FQGNSA.

This clonotype was counted only a few times. The CDR3 nucleotides are TGCGCCAGCAGCCCAACGTCTGGGGTCGGCACCGGGGAGCTGTTTTTT. Residues: CASSPTSGVGTGELFF. The chain recombines TRBV5-1 with TRBJ2-2; D gene unclear. Trimming left V 4 bases short and J 4 bases short, with 17 bases between. The CDR3 totals 16 residues. Germline loops: CDR1 SGHRS, CDR2 YFSETQ.

This clonotype was seen ten or more times. This sequence joins TRBV20-1 and TRBJ2-3, with D possibly matching TRBD1 (5 bases). The V gene lost 6 bases and the J gene lost 0 bases, with 13 bases spanning the gap. Germline CDR1 DFQATT, CDR2 SNEGSKA (reference sequence). The CDR3 has 14 amino acids. In DNA form, the CDR3 reads TGCAGTGCACGGACACTCACTAGCACAGATACGCAGTATTTT. It codes for CSARTLTSTDTQYF.

The DNA for the CDR3 is TGTGCCAGCAGTTTGCGGGACAGGGTTTCAGATACGCAGTATTTT. It codes for CASSLRDRVSDTQYF. The V and J genes are TRBV12-3 or TRBV12-4 and TRBJ2-3; 9 positions agree with TRBD1. This CDR3 spans 15 amino acids. The V and J ends lost 3 bases and 4 bases, in that order; junction bases with no gene match: 5.

The count of this clonotype is one. The J gene is TRBJ1-1, the V gene TRBV5-1; 10 bases align to TRBD1. Unmatched junction bases numbered 7, after V lost 2 bases and J lost 0 bases. Germline CDR1 and CDR2: SGHRS and YFSETQ. CDR3 length: 17 amino acids. The CDR3 is CASSFLPGQGMNTEAFF. The CDR3 coding sequence is TGCGCCAGCAGCTTCCTCCCGGGACAGGGGATGAACACTGAAGCTTTCTTT.

This clonotype was seen ten or more times. V and J are TRBV9 and TRBJ2-1; D perhaps matches TRBD2 (6 bases). The V gene's germline CDR1 is SGDLS and CDR2 YYNGEE. The CDR3 length is 15 residues. Trimming removed 3 bases at V and 6 bases at J, with 16 bases between. This chain's CDR3 is CASSARLEGGNEQFF. The CDR3 coding sequence is TGTGCCAGCAGCGCCCGACTGGAGGGAGGCAATGAGCAGTTCTTC.

The table lists this clonotype with many counts. A read error may produce the germline difference seen at one junction end. The chain has TRBV5-1 and TRBJ1-5; D is perhaps TRBD1 (6 bases). This CDR3 is built from 14 residues. CDR1 is SGHRS, CDR2 YFSETQ, per germline. The CDR3 loop is CASSRGGGNQPQHF. The CDR3 DNA reads as TGTGCCAGCAGCCGGGGGGGCGGGAATCAGCCCCAGCATTTT.

This sequence joins TRBV6-2 or TRBV6-3 and TRBJ2-2; D unresolved. This CDR3 comprises 15 residues. Germline loops: CDR1 MNHEY, CDR2 SVGEGT. V gave up 3 bases and J gave up 6 bases, with 14 bases separating them. DNA of the CDR3: TGTGCCAGCAGTTATTCGAGCGAACGTCCCGGGGAGCTGTTTTTT. Amino acids: CASSYSSERPGELFF.

The CDR3 DNA reads TGTGCCAGCAGCGTAGTTCCAGGGGTTCACCCTGAAGCTTTCTTT. Its protein is CASSVVPGVHPEAFF. The chain joins TRBV9 to TRBJ1-1, with D possibly being TRBD1 (6 bases). From germline, CDR1 is SGDLS and CDR2 YYNGEE. The CDR3 is 15 amino acids. V shed 0 bases and J shed 6 bases, with 15 bases lying between them.

This clonotype was detected a few times. The chain uses TRBV5-1 and TRBJ2-1; 11 bases are a match to TRBD2. The CDR3 sequence is 16 residues long. Germline CDR1 and CDR2: SGHRS and YFSETQ. Unmatched junction bases numbered 5, after V lost 0 bases and J lost 6 bases. CDR3 in amino acids: CASSLGSSGGINEQFF. CDR3 nucleotides: TGCGCCAGCAGCTTGGGGTCTAGCGGGGGGATCAATGAGCAGTTCTTC.

V is TRBV15 and J is TRBJ1-5; D might be TRBD1 (5 bases). V was shortened by 2 bases and J by 6 bases, with 11 bases between the two germline ends. Germline CDR1 LNHNV, CDR2 YYDKDF (reference sequence). This CDR3 has 14 amino acids. The CDR3 spells CATSRQGATQPQHF. In DNA form, the CDR3 reads TGTGCCACCAGCAGACAGGGAGCCACTCAGCCCCAGCATTTT.

This clonotype showed up many times. The rearrangement uses TRBV12-3 or TRBV12-4 and TRBJ2-5; 12 bases match TRBD2. This CDR3 is built from 13 residues. V was clipped by 11 bases and J by 3 bases; unmatched bases: 4. CDR3 in amino acids: CASRLAGEETQYF. In DNA form, the CDR3 reads TGTGCCTCCAGACTAGCGGGGGAAGAGACCCAGTACTTC.

V gene TRBV4-3 combines with J gene TRBJ2-6; 8 positions agree with TRBD1. The germline CDR1 and CDR2 sequences are LGHNA and YSLEER. With V trimmed by 5 bases and J by 1 base, 10 bases remained unmatched. The CDR3 spans 18 residues. The CDR3 loop is CASSYRETGASGANVLTF. The CDR3 DNA is TGCGCCAGCAGCTACAGGGAGACAGGGGCTTCTGGGGCCAACGTCCTGACTTTC.

This clonotype occurred many times. V and J are TRBV20-1 and TRBJ1-3, with D hard to call. Trimming took 2 bases from V and 4 from J, leaving 18 bases between them. Germline CDR1 reads DFQATT; CDR2 reads SNEGSKA (reference sequence). The CDR3 has 16 amino acids. CDR3 coding DNA: TGCAGTGCTAGAAGGAGGGCCAAAAGGGAGGGAAACACCATATATTTT. Amino acids: CSARRRAKREGNTIYF.

On this clonotype: A much larger clonotype is one base distant, so this may be a read error. J is TRBJ2-2 and V is TRBV20-1; 7 bases fit TRBD1. This CDR3 comprises 16 residues. The V gene's germline CDR1 is DFQATT and CDR2 SNEGSKA (reference sequence). The DNA for the CDR3 is TGCTGTGCTAGACCCCGGGACAGATCTAACACCGGGGAGCTGTTTTTT. Translating gives CCARPRDRSNTGELFF.